This T cell receptor beta chain was sequenced during a study of control samples from healthy donors and cancer patients. The CDR3 is 11 amino acids. Per the germline V gene, CDR1 is LGHDT and CDR2 is YNNKEL (reference sequence). V was pared by 4 bases and J by 4 bases, with 5 bases between. Assay: immunoSEQ multiplex PCR; the TCRdb copy retains only in-frame clones and omits some. Of 46,000 or so clones listed, around 94% were seen once; the top ten hold 0.7% to 0.85%. V usage is TRBV3-1 (or the pseudogene TRBV3-2) and J usage is TRBJ2-7; D gene uncertain. The sequence derives from a man under 40 with colorectal cancer. Sequencing used PBMCs. The CDR3 loop is CASSRQYEQYF. The CDR3 DNA reads as TGTGCCAGCAGCCGGCAGTACGAGCAGTACTTC.